This T cell receptor beta chain was captured by sequencing in a study of identical twins. The CDR3 consists of 15 residues. V lost 2 bases to trimming and J lost 2 bases; unmatched junction nucleotides: 4. The germline V gene has CDR1 LGHDT and CDR2 YNNKEL (reference sequence). TCRdb reprocessed the 5' RACE reads with MiXCR, giving one entry per CDR3 protein. The data contain around 340,000 distinct CDR3 sequences, roughly an eighth of them singletons. There are a few counts of this clonotype. The sample was also linked to a second study, of yellow fever vaccine responses in identical twins.

The chain links TRBV3-1 to TRBJ2-3; 7 bases fit TRBD1. The sample was CD8+ T cells sorted from blood. The TCR originated in a woman between 18 and 29 years old in good health. The CDR3 is CASSQRTGYTDTQYF. The CDR3 nucleotides read TGTGCCAGCAGCCAAAGGACAGGATACACAGATACGCAGTATTTT.